This TCR beta chain appears in the sequencing data of a study of tumor and adjacent non-tumor tissue in lung cancer. Study as a whole: Each sample yielded a few million productive TCRbeta reads on average. Broader study findings: Tumor repertoires had a smaller top 100 clone share than normal lung. TCR diversity was significantly greater in tumor than normal lung tissue.

The library came from three nested PCR rounds adapted from ARM-PCR protocols. TCRdb reprocessed the multiplex PCR reads with MiXCR, giving one entry per CDR3 protein. Here the sample spans 45,000 or so distinct CDR3 sequences, roughly 60% being singletons. For this clonotype: Antigen specificity is unknown.

The germline gives CDR1 SGHAT, CDR2 FQNNGV. The CDR3 loop spans 11 amino acids. V lost 1 base, J lost 15 bases, and 10 bases lay in between. RNA was extracted from bulk tissue without any cell sorting. More than 3 cm separated this lung sample from the edge of the tumor. Between August and November 2014, newly diagnosed, chemotherapy-naive lung cancer patients underwent thoracic surgery in China. The clonotype comes from a woman in her thirties or forties with non-small cell lung cancer. The chain recombines TRBV11-2 with TRBJ2-1; no reliable D call. The sequenced sample was distant non-tumor lung tissue. CDR3 coding DNA: TGTGCCAGCAGCTTAGCCGATAAGCGGTTCTTC. This encodes CASSLADKRFF.